This passage covers 9 T cell receptor beta chains from one sample sequenced in a study of T cell responses to AZD1222 COVID-19 vaccine. Libraries were prepared by immunoSEQ multiplex PCR; TCRdb keeps only in-frame clonotypes and omits some of them. The sample lists 55,000 to 90,000 clones; about four fifths were seen once. This specimen consisted of peripheral blood, obtained on day 0 of AZD1222 vaccination. All receptors derive from an adult in good health.

The chain carries TRBV6-2 or TRBV6-3 and TRBJ1-1, with D hard to call. The CDR3 is made up of 17 amino acids. Trimming removed 1 base at V and 3 bases at J, with 18 bases between. CDR1 MNHEY and CDR2 SVGEGT come from the germline V gene. In DNA form, the CDR3 reads TGTGCCAGCAGTTACTTCCCCGGCAGCTTGCTCTACACTGAAGCTTTCTTT. Amino acids: CASSYFPGSLLYTEAFF.

This clone was seen only once. The genes are TRBV30 and TRBJ1-3; D remains unclear. Germline CDR1 is GTSNPN and CDR2 is SVGIG (reference sequence). This CDR3 is 13 amino acids long. With 4 bases removed from V and 0 bases from J, the gap between germline ends came to 7 bases. The CDR3 bases are TGTGCCTGGATCGGTGTCTCTGGAAACACCATATATTTT. As protein: CAWIGVSGNTIYF.

The chain is built from TRBV5-8 and TRBJ2-2, with TRBD2 identical over 8 bases. CDR1 and CDR2 from the germline V gene are SGHTS and YDEGEE. Germline trimming cut 3 bases from V and 4 bases from J; bases unmatched to any gene: 8. This CDR3 is 16 amino acids long. Written as DNA, the CDR3 is TGTGCCAGCAGCTCCGGACTAGCTTTGGGCACCGGGGAGCTGTTTTTT. Translating gives CASSSGLALGTGELFF.

As regards this clone: Different DNA sequences within this sample yield the same CDR3. The gene calls are TRBV5-1 and TRBJ2-2; 10 bases align to TRBD1. Germline values: CDR1 SGHRS, CDR2 YFSETQ. Unmatched junction bases numbered 9, after V lost 2 bases and J lost 8 bases. This CDR3 comprises 16 residues. The CDR3 sequence: CASSFSGTGVAGELFF. Written as DNA, the CDR3 is TGCGCCAGCAGCTTCTCCGGGACAGGGGTAGCTGGGGAGCTGTTTTTT.

The chain has TRBV5-8 and TRBJ1-5; no clear D gene. Germline CDR1 and CDR2: SGHTS and YDEGEE. CDR3 length: 14 amino acids. Trimming removed 10 bases at V and 2 bases at J, with 16 bases between. CDR3 DNA: TGTGCCTCCCGGGTAATCCGCCGCAATCAGCCCCAGCATTTT. Translating it yields CASRVIRRNQPQHF. Complete variable domain (other parts from reference TRBV5-8 and TRBJ1-5): EAGVTQSPTHLIKTRGQQATLRCSPISGHTSVYWYQQALGLGLQFLLWYDEGEERNRGNFPPRFSGRQFPNYSSELNVNALELEDSALYLCASRVIRRNQPQHFGDGTRLSIL.

Here the CDR3 DNA reads TGTGCCAGCAGACGAGACCCGATGGAGCCCCAGCATTTT. This encodes CASRRDPMEPQHF. The J gene is TRBJ1-5, the V gene TRBV6-5; D gene uncertain. The CDR3 is 13 residues long. The V end lost 6 bases, the J end lost 8 bases, and 14 bases lay between the germline ends. The germline gives CDR1 MNHEY, CDR2 SVGAGI.

The rearrangement joins TRBV11-3 to TRBJ2-5; D gene unclear. V was trimmed by 0 bases and J by 4 bases, leaving 3 bases between them. The CDR3 runs 12 residues. Per germline, CDR1 SGHNT and CDR2 YENEEA. CDR3 protein: CASSLEGETQYF. The CDR3 nucleotides read TGTGCCAGCAGCTTAGAGGGAGAGACCCAGTACTTC.

J is TRBJ2-2 and V is TRBV15; D might be TRBD1 or TRBD2, each matching 5 bases. The germline V gene encodes CDR1 LNHNV and CDR2 YYDKDF (reference sequence). The CDR3 is 13 residues long. The V and J ends lost 0 bases and 12 bases respectively, with 11 bases between them. The DNA for the CDR3 is TGTGCCACCAGCAGAGATGGCAGGGAGAAGCTGTTTTTT. Protein sequence: CATSRDGREKLFF.

V is TRBV27 and J is TRBJ1-1; D not certain. V lost 4 bases, J lost 2 bases, and 8 bases lay in between. The CDR3 length is 13 residues. The germline gives CDR1 MNHEY, CDR2 SMNVEV (reference sequence). For the CDR3, the DNA is TGTGCCAGCAGTTCAACAGTAAACACTGAAGCTTTCTTT. Translated, it gives CASSSTVNTEAFF.